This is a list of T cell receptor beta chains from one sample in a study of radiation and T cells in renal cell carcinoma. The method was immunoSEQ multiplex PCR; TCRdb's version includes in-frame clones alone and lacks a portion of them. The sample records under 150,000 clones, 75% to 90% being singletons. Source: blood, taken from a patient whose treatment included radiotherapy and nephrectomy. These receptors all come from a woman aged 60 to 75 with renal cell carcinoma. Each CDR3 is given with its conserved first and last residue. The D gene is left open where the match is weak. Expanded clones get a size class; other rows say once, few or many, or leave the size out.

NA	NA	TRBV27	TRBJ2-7	CASSTGTPFEQYF	TGTGCCAGCAGTACCGGGACTCCTTTTGAGCAGTACTTC
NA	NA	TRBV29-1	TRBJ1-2	CSVEDQAVNYGYTF	TGCAGCGTTGAAGACCAGGCAGTAAACTATGGCTACACCTTC
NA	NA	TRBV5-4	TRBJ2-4	CASSLASGPKNIQYF	TGTGCCAGCAGCTTGGCCTCAGGGCCCAAAAACATTCAGTACTTC
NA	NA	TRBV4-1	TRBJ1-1	CASSQEGRTPNTEAFF	TGCGCCAGCAGCCAAGAAGGCCGGACCCCCAACACTGAAGCTTTCTTT
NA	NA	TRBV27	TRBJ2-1	CASSPGLGYYNEQFF	TGTGCCAGCAGTCCGGGGCTAGGGTACTACAATGAGCAGTTCTTC
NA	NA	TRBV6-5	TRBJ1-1	CASSEVGGDTEAFF	TGTGCCAGCAGTGAAGTGGGGGGAGACACTGAAGCTTTCTTT
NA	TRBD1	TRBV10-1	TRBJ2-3	CASSDWTGGAADTQYF	TGCGCCAGCAGTGACTGGACAGGGGGCGCGGCAGATACGCAGTATTTT
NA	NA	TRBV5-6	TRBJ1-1	CASSLFLGRSTEAFF	TGTGCCAGCAGCTTGTTCTTAGGACGATCCACTGAAGCTTTCTTT
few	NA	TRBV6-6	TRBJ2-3	CASTRPGLDTDTQYF	TGTGCCAGCACCCGTCCGGGACTGGACACAGATACGCAGTATTTT
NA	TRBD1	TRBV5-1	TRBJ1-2	CASSAQSGQGSSF	TGCGCCAGCAGCGCACAGTCGGGACAGGGGAGTTCCTTC